This entry lists 9 T cell receptor beta chains sequenced from one sample in a study of CD8 T cells in Susac syndrome. RNA, at about 0.45 to 1 ug, was reverse transcribed with random hexamers. Each CDR3 protein is one row after TCRdb ran MiXCR on the immunoSEQ multiplex PCR reads. The repertoire has approximately 150,000 distinct CDR3 sequences, 85% to 95% of them found once; the top ten carry approximately 0.11%. The material sequenced was CD4+ T cells from PBMCs. The receptors come from a human donor with multiple sclerosis.

This sequence joins TRBV20-1 and TRBJ1-5; D is undetermined. This CDR3 has 14 amino acids. Germline values: CDR1 DFQATT, CDR2 SNEGSKA (reference sequence). V lost 3 bases and J lost 4, with 13 bases in between. DNA of the CDR3: TGCAGTGCTAGCCGCGGGCTGGAGAATCAGCCCCAGCATTTT. Translating it yields CSASRGLENQPQHF.

The rearrangement links TRBV27 to TRBJ2-7; 8 positions match TRBD1. Trimming cost V 2 bases and J 3 bases; bases outside gene matches: 3. This CDR3 has 14 amino acids. Per the germline V gene, CDR1 is MNHEY and CDR2 is SMNVEV (reference sequence). The CDR3 DNA is TGTGCCAGCAGTTTAAAGGGGACAGGCTACGAGCAGTACTTC. This encodes CASSLKGTGYEQYF.

This clonotype was found a few times. The rearrangement joins TRBV4-1 to TRBJ2-4; D is unresolved. Germline CDR1 and CDR2: MGHRA and YSYEKL. The CDR3 totals 15 residues. V shed 2 bases and J shed 2 bases, with 10 bases lying between them. CDR3 sequence: CASSQNRGTKNIQYF. The CDR3 region has the DNA TGCGCCAGCAGCCAAAACCGAGGAACCAAAAACATTCAGTACTTC.

The CDR3 region is CSARAPDRGSKGFF. In nucleotides, the CDR3 is TGCAGTGCTAGAGCACCGGACAGGGGCTCAAAGGGGTTCTTC. The genes are TRBV20-1 and TRBJ2-1, with 9 bases identical to TRBD1. CDR1 DFQATT and CDR2 SNEGSKA come from the germline V gene (reference sequence). The CDR3 contains 14 residues. V lost 1 base to trimming and J lost 15 bases; unmatched junction nucleotides: 13.

This clonotype has just a few counts. V gene TRBV28 combines with J gene TRBJ1-5; 7 nucleotides match TRBD1. The CDR3 is made up of 14 amino acids. Germline V gene data show CDR1 as MDHEN and CDR2 as SYDVKM. After removal of 6 bases from V and 3 bases from J, the junction contained 5 bases not matched to a gene. The CDR3 spells CASSLTGPNQPQHF. The CDR3, as DNA: TGTGCCAGCAGCCTGACAGGGCCCAATCAGCCCCAGCATTTT.

This chain uses TRBV3-1 with TRBJ2-7; tentatively, D is TRBD1 (7 bases). V lost 0 bases and J lost 0, with 9 bases in between. This CDR3 has 15 residues. Germline CDR1 is LGHDT and CDR2 is YNNKEL (reference sequence). The CDR3 nucleotides read TGTGCCAGCAGCCAAGAGCGGGACAGCTCCTACGAGCAGTACTTC. Translating gives CASSQERDSSYEQYF.

The chain joins TRBV29-1 to TRBJ2-6; 8 bases are shared with TRBD1. V shed 8 bases and J 0 bases; nucleotides not matched to a gene: 15. The CDR3 loop spans 18 amino acids. Germline assignment: CDR1 SQVTM and CDR2 ANQGSEA. The CDR3 DNA reads as TGCAGCCCCTCGGGCAGGGGGCAACTCTTCTCTGGGGCCAACGTCCTGACTTTC. Residues: CSPSGRGQLFSGANVLTF.

This chain uses TRBV7-8 with TRBJ2-1, with D possibly being TRBD2 (5 bases). The CDR3 is made up of 16 amino acids. The germline V and J ends were trimmed by 6 bases and 9 bases, with 24 bases remaining between them. CDR1 SGHVS and CDR2 FQNEAQ come from the germline V gene. CDR3 nucleotide sequence: TGTGCCAGCAGACCTACCTCTAGCCGGATTAGGGCTGAGCAGTTCTTC. Protein product: CASRPTSSRIRAEQFF.

The chain couples TRBV15 to TRBJ2-7; D is possibly TRBD1 (6 bases). The CDR3 totals 14 residues. Trimming cost V 0 bases and J 6 bases, with 12 bases left between them. Germline V gene sequence: CDR1 LNHNV, CDR2 YYDKDF (reference sequence). DNA for the CDR3: TGTGCCACCAGCAGAGATCCAGGGGCGTCCGAGCAGTACTTC. It encodes CATSRDPGASEQYF.